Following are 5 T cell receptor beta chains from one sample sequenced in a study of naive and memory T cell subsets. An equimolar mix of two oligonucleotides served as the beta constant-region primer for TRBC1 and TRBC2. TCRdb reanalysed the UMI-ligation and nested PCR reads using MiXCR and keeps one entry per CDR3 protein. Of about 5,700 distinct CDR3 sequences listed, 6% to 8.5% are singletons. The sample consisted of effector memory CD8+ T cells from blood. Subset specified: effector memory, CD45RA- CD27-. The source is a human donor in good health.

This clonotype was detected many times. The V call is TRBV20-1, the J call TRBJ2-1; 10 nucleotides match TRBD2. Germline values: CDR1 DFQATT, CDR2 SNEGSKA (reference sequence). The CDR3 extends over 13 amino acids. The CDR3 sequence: CTASGGEYNEQFF. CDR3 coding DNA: TGCACCGCAAGCGGGGGGGAGTACAATGAGCAGTTCTTC.

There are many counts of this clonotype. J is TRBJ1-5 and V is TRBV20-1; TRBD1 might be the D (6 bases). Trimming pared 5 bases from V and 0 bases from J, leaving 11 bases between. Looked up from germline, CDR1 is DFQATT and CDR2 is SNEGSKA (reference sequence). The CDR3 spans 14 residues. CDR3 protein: CSAGGQDSNQPQHF. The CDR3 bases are TGCAGTGCTGGGGGGCAGGATAGCAATCAGCCCCAGCATTTT.

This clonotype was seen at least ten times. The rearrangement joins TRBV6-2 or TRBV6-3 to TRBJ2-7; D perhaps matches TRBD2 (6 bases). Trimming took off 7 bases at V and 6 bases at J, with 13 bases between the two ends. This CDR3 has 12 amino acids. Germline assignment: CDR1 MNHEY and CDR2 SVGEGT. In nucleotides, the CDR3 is TGTGCCAGCATGAGTGTGGGGGGCGAGCAGTACTTC. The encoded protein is CASMSVGGEQYF.

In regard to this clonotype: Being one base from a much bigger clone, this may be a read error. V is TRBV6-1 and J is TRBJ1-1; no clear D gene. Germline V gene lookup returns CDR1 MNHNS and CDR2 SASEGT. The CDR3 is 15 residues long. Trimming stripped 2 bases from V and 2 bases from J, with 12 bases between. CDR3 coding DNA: TGTGCCAGCAGTGAACTTGTAGGAGATAACACTGAAGCTTTCTTT. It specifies CASSELVGDNTEAFF.

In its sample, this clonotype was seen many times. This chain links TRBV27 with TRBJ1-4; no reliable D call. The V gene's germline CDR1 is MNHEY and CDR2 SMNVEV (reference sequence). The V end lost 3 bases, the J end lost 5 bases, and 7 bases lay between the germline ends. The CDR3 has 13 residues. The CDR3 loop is CASSLGQNEKLFF. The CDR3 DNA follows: TGTGCCAGCAGTTTGGGTCAGAATGAAAAACTGTTTTTT. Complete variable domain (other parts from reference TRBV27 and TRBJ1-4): EAQVTQNPRYLITVTGKKLTVTCSQNMNHEYMSWYRQDPGLGLRQIYYSMNVEVTDKGDVPEGYKVSRKEKRNFPLILESPSPNQTSLYFCASSLGQNEKLFFGSGTQLSVL.